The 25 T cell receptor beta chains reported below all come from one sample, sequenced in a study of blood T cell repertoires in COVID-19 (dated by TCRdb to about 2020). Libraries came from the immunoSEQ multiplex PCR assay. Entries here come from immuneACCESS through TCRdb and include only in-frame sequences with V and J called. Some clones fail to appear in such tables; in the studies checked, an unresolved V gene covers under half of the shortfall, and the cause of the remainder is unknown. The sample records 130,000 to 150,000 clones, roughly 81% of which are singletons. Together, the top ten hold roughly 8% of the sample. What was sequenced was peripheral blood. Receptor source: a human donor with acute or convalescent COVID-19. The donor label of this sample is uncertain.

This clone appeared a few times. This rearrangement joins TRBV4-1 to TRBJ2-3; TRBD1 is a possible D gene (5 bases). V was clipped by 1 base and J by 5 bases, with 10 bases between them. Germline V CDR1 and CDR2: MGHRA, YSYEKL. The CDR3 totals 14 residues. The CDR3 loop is CASSQVRAEDTQYF. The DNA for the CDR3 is TGCGCCAGCAGCCAAGTCAGGGCGGAAGATACGCAGTATTTT.

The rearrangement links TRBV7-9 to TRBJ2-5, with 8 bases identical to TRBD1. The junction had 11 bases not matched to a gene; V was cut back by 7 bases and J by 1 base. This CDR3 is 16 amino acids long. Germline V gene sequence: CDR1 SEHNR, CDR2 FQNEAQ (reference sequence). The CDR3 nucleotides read TGTGCCAGCACCGACGGAAGTACAGGGGGCCAAGAGACCCAGTACTTC. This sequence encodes CASTDGSTGGQETQYF.

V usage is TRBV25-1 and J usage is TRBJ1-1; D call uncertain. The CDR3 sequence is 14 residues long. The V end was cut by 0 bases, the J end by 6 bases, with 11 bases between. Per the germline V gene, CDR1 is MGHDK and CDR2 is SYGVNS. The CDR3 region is CASSEYPDTAEAFF. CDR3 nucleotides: TGTGCCAGCAGTGAATACCCTGACACGGCTGAAGCTTTCTTT.

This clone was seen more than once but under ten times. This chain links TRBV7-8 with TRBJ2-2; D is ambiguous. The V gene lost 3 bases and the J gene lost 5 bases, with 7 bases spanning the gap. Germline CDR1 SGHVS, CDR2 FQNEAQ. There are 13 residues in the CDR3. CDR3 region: CASSFLGTGELFF. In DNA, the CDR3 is TGTGCCAGCAGCTTTCTCGGGACCGGGGAGCTGTTTTTT.

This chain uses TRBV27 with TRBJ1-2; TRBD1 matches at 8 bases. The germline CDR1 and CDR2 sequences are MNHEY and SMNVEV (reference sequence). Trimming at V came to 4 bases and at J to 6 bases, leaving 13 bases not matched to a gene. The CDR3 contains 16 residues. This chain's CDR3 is CASSSAPDREKDGYTF. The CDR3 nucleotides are TGTGCCAGCAGTTCCGCCCCGGACAGGGAAAAAGATGGCTACACCTTC.

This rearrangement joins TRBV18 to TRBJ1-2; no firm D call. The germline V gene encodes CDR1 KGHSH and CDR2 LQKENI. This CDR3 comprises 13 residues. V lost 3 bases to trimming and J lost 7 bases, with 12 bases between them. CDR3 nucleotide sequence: TGTGCCAGCTCACCGGTCGAGGGAAGTGGCTACACCTTC. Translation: CASSPVEGSGYTF.

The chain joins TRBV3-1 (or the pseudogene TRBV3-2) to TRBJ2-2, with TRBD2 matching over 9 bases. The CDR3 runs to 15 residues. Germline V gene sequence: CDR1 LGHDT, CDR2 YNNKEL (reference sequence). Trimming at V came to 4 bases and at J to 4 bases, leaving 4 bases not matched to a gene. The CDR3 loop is CASSLSSGATGELFF. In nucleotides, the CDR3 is TGTGCCAGCAGCCTCTCTAGCGGGGCCACCGGGGAGCTGTTTTTT.

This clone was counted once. DNA of the CDR3: TGTGCCAGCAGCTTGAAACTCCAAGAGACCCAGTACTTC. This codes for CASSLKLQETQYF. J is TRBJ2-5 and V is TRBV5-6, with D hard to call. Trimming pared 1 base from V and 1 base from J, leaving 5 bases between. The CDR3 covers 13 residues. Germline assignment: CDR1 SGHDT and CDR2 YYEEEE.

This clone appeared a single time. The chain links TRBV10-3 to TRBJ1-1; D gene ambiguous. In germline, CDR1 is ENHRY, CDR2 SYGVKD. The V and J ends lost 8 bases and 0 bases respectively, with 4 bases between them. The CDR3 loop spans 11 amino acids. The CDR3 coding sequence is TGTGCCATCTCCGTGAACACTGAAGCTTTCTTT. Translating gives CAISVNTEAFF.

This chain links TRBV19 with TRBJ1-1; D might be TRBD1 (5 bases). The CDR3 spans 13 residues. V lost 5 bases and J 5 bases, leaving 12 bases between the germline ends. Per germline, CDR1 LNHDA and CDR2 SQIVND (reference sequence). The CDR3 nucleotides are TGTGCCAGTAGTGTTCAGGGAGGGACTGAAGCTTTCTTT. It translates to CASSVQGGTEAFF. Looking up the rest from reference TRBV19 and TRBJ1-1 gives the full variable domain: DGGITQSPKYLFRKEGQNVTLSCEQNLNHDAMYWYRQDPGQGLRLIYYSQIVNDFQKGDIAEGYSVSREKKESFPLTVTSAQKNPTAFYLCASSVQGGTEAFFGQGTRLTVV.

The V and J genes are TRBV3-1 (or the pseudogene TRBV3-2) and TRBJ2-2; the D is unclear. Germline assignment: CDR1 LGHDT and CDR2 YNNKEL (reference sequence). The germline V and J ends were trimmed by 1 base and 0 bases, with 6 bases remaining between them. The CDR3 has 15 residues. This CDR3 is CASSQAVTNTGELFF. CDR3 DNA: TGTGCCAGCAGCCAAGCGGTAACGAACACCGGGGAGCTGTTTTTT.

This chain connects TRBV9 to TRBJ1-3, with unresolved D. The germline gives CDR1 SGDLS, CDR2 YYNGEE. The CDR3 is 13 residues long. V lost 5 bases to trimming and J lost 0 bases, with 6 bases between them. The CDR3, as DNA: TGTGCCAGCAGTGCTAGCTCTGGAAACACCATATATTTT. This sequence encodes CASSASSGNTIYF.

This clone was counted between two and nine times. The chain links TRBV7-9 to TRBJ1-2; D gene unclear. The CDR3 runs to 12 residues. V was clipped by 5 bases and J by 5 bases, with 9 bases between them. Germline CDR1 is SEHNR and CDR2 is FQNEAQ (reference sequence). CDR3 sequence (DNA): TGTGCCAGCAGCAAAAGGGAGTATGGCTACACCTTC. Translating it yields CASSKREYGYTF. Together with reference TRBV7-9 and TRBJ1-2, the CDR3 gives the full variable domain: DTGVSQNPRHKITKRGQNVTFRCDPISEHNRLYWYRQTLGQGPEFLTYFQNEAQLEKSRLLSDRFSAERPKGSFSTLEIQRTEQGDSAMYLCASSKREYGYTFGSGTRLTVV.

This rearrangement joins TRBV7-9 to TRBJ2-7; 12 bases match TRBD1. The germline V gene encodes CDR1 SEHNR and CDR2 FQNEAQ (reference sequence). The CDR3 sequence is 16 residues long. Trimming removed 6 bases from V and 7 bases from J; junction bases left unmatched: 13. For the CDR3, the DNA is TGTGCCAGCAGGGAACCCGGGACAGGGGGCCTCGGAGAGCAGTACTTC. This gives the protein CASREPGTGGLGEQYF.

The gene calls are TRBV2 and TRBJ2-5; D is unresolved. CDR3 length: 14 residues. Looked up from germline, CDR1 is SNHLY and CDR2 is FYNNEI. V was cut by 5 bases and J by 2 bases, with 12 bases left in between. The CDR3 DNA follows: TGTGCCAGCAGTCGAGTCCCAATTCAAGAGACCCAGTACTTC. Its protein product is CASSRVPIQETQYF.

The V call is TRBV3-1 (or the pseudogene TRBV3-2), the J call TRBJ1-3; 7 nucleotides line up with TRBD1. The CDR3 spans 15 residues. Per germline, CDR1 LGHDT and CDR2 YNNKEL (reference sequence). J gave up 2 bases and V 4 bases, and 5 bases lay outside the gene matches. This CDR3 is CASSRRQGTGNTIYF. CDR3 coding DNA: TGTGCCAGCAGCCGACGACAGGGCACTGGAAACACCATATATTTT.

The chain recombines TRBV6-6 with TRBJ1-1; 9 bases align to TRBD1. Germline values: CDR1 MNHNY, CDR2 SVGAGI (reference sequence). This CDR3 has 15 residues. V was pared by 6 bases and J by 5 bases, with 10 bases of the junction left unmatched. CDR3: CASSPTGGPRTEAFF. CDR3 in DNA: TGTGCCAGCAGCCCGACAGGGGGACCGAGGACTGAAGCTTTCTTT.

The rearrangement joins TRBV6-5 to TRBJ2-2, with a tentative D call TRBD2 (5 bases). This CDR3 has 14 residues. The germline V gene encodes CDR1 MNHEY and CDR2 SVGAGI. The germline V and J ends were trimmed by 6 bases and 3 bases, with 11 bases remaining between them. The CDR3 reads CASSHERDTGELFF. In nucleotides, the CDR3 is TGTGCCAGCAGCCACGAGAGGGACACCGGGGAGCTGTTTTTT.

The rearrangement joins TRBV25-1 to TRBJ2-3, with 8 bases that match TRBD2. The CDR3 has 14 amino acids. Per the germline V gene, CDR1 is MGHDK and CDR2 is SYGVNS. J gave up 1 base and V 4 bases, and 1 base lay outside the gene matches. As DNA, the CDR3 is TGTGCCAGCAGTGGCGGGGGGCGCACAGATACGCAGTATTTT. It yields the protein CASSGGGRTDTQYF.

For the CDR3, the DNA is TGTGCCAGCACGGGGGGGTCCTATAATTCACCCCTCCACTTT. Its protein is CASTGGSYNSPLHF. This chain links TRBV2 with TRBJ1-6, with TRBD1 as a possible D gene (5 bases). V lost 7 bases to trimming and J lost 1 base, with 8 bases between them. CDR1 and CDR2 (germline): SNHLY, FYNNEI. This CDR3 has 14 residues.

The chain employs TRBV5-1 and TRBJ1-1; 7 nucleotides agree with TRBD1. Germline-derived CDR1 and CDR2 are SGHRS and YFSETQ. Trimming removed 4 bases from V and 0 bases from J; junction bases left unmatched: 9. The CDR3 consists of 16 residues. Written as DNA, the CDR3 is TGCGCCAGCAGCGCTCGGGACAGCAATATGAACACTGAAGCTTTCTTT. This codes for CASSARDSNMNTEAFF.

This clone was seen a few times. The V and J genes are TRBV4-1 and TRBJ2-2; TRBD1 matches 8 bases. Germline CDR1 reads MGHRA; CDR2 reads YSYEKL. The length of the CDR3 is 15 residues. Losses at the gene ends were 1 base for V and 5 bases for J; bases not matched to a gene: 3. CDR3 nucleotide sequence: TGCGCCAGCAGCCAAGGGACAGGGTGGACCGGGGAGCTGTTTTTT. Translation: CASSQGTGWTGELFF.

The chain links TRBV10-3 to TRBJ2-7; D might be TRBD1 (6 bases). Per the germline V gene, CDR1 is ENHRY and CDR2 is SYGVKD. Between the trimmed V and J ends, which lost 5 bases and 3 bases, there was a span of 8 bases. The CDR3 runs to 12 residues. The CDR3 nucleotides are TGTGCCATCAGTAAGGACAGCTACGAGCAGTACTTC. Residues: CAISKDSYEQYF.

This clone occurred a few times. The DNA for the CDR3 is TGTGCCAGCTCACCCCCCGGTGTTCCGCAGACCCAGTACTTC. This codes for CASSPPGVPQTQYF. This sequence joins TRBV18 and TRBJ2-5; D uncertain. V was pared by 3 bases and J by 6 bases, with 14 bases between. Germline-derived CDR1 and CDR2 are KGHSH and LQKENI. The CDR3 spans 14 residues. The variable domain in full, completed from reference TRBV18 and TRBJ2-5, reads NAGVMQNPRHLVRRRGQEARLRCSPMKGHSHVYWYRQLPEEGLKFMVYLQKENIIDESGMPKERFSAEFPKEGPSILRIQQVVRGDSAAYFCASSPPGVPQTQYFGPGTRLLVL.

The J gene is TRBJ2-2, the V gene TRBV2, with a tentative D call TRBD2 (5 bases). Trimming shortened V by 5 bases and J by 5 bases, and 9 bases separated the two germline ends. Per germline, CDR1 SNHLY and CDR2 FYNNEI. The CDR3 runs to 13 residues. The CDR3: CASSSDWTGELFF. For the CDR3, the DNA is TGTGCCAGCAGTTCGGACTGGACCGGGGAGCTGTTTTTT.